Below, one TCR beta chain is given with its context. Germline lookup yields CDR1 MNHEY and CDR2 SVGAGI. The CDR3 runs 15 residues. V lost 6 bases to trimming and J lost 4 bases; unmatched junction nucleotides: 6. This specimen comes from a study of T-cell memory formation after mild COVID-19. Libraries for TCRalpha and TCRbeta carried sample barcodes and unique molecular identifiers via 5'RACE. MiXCR, run by TCRdb on the 5' RACE reads, gives a single entry per CDR3 protein. The sample comprises 360,000 or so distinct CDR3 sequences, approximately 29% of which are singletons, and approximately 13% rests with the top ten.

The sample taken for sequencing was PBMCs or a T cell subset sorted from them (not recorded which). This TCR came from an adult woman who had mild COVID-19 (a few samples of this study predate the infection). Cell type and time point are not known. The chain has TRBV6-5 and TRBJ2-1; 10 positions match TRBD1. The CDR3 nucleotides read TGTGCCAGCAGCAGCGACAGGGGGCCGTACAATGAGCAGTTCTTC. Translated, it gives CASSSDRGPYNEQFF.